The 13 T cell receptor beta chains below were found in one sample sequenced in a study of tumor-infiltrating lymphocytes in primary liver carcinoma. With a constant-region primer, TCR beta cDNA was made from 450 to 550 ng of total RNA. Libraries covering TCR beta were generated through three nested multiplex PCR rounds (using a slightly modified ARM-PCR). Use of TRBV1-TRBV30 forward primers with a C-beta reverse primer characterized the first two PCR rounds, which lasted ten to eleven cycles each. One entry per CDR3 protein results from TCRdb running MiXCR on the multiplex PCR reads. The sample holds approximately 37,000 distinct CDR3 sequences, around 75% seen once. The tissue used was unsorted bulk material of about 17-33 mg. RNA and DNA were co-extracted from it with the AllPrep DNA/RNA mini kit. Sequencing input: tumor-adjacent normal liver tissue. The origin of the receptors is a man aged 40-55 years with primary liver carcinoma and hepatitis B virus infection.

On this clonotype: At one end the junction does not follow the germline gene, possibly because of a read error. The chain uses TRBV29-1 and TRBJ2-5; D gene unclear. CDR1 SQVTM and CDR2 ANQGSEA come from the germline V gene. The CDR3 has 13 amino acids. This chain's CDR3 is CGVEAHRPETQYF. In DNA form, the CDR3 reads TGCGGCGTTGAGGCACATCGCCCAGAGACCCAGTACTTC. Full variable domain (rest looked up from reference TRBV29-1 and TRBJ2-5): SAVISQKPSRDICQRGTSLTIQCQVDSQVTMMFWYRQQPGQSLTLIATANQGSEATYESGFVIDKFPISRPNLTFSTLTVSNMSPEDSSIYLCGVEAHRPETQYFGPGTRLLVL.

Worth noting for this clonotype: The conserved closing phenylalanine or tryptophan is absent in this CDR3, likely reflecting a read error. The chain combines TRBV6-2 or TRBV6-3 with TRBJ2-5; D unclear. Germline V gene lookup returns CDR1 MNHEY and CDR2 SVGEGT. The CDR3 has 15 residues. The CDR3 sequence is CAGSYSIGKKETQYL. Here the CDR3 DNA reads TGTGCCGGCAGTTACTCGATTGGGAAAAAAGAGACCCAGTACTTG.

To note about this clonotype: At one of its ends the junction is not consistent with the germline gene, which may arise from a read error. This chain joins TRBV6-4 and TRBJ2-1; TRBD2 might be the D (6 bases). The CDR3 runs to 13 residues. Germline CDR1 is MRHNA and CDR2 is SNTAGT. The CDR3 nucleotides are TGTGCCAGTTCGGGGCAGGACTACAACGAGCAGTTCTTC. This encodes CASSGQDYNEQFF.

Remarks on this clonotype: The junction differs from germline at one of its ends, possibly a read error. The chain is built from TRBV10-3 and TRBJ2-3; D possibly corresponds to TRBD1 (6 bases). The CDR3 consists of 14 residues. Germline-derived CDR1 and CDR2 are ENHRY and SYGVKD. The CDR3, as DNA: TGTGCCATCAGTGGTACAGGGTCCACAGATACGCACTATTTT. This gives the protein CAISGTGSTDTHYF.

This chain uses TRBV6-2 or TRBV6-3 with TRBJ2-1; possible D gene TRBD2, 7 bases. V dropped 7 bases and J dropped 0 bases, with 16 bases sitting between them. The CDR3 runs 16 residues. Germline V gene data show CDR1 as MNHEY and CDR2 as SVGEGT. The CDR3 DNA reads TGTGCCAGCATCCACGGAGGGGGGGTCTCCTACAATGAGCAGTTCTTC. Translating gives CASIHGGGVSYNEQFF.

On this clonotype: The junction shows a germline mismatch at one end, possibly a read error. This rearrangement joins TRBV6-6 to TRBJ2-1; D is unclear. CDR1 is MNHNY, CDR2 SVGAGI, per germline (reference sequence). The length of the CDR3 is 14 residues. The CDR3 loop reads CASSYLNSYNEQFF. CDR3 bases: TGCGCCAGCAGTTATTTAAACTCCTACAATGAGCAGTTCTTC.

This chain uses TRBV29-1 with TRBJ2-1; TRBD2 matches 7 bases. The CDR3 has 15 amino acids. The V segment lost 3 bases and the J segment 8 bases; nucleotides outside the gene matches: 13. Germline-derived CDR1 and CDR2 are SQVTM and ANQGSEA. CDR3 sequence (DNA): TGCAGCGTTGATGTGAGTTGGGGGGGATGCGATGAGCAGTTCTTC. The encoded protein is CSVDVSWGGCDEQFF.

Concerning this clonotype: This CDR3 fails to terminate in the conserved phenylalanine or tryptophan, so it likely reflects a read error. Because the CDR3's place on the DNA is in doubt, the DNA is left out and the CDR3 is given as listed by TCRdb. The chain recombines TRBV14 with TRBJ2-3. The CDR3 spans 13 residues, counting both ends. In germline, CDR1 is SGHDN, CDR2 FVKESK. CDR3 protein: CASSRGYTNTRYL.

There are a few counts of this clonotype. Mismatch with germline at one junction end may stem from a read error. The chain recombines TRBV29-1 with TRBJ1-1, with no clear D. This CDR3 contains 15 residues. Germline lookup yields CDR1 SQVTM and CDR2 ANQGSEA. The DNA for the CDR3 is TGCAGCGTTGAAGCGGAGTGGGGAATGAACTCTGAAGCTTTCTTT. Protein sequence: CSVEAEWGMNSEAFF.

Notes on this clonotype: Likely a read error: the CDR3 ends without its conserved phenylalanine or tryptophan. The DNA is omitted, as the CDR3 cannot be located on it reliably, and the CDR3 follows TCRdb's listing. This rearrangement joins TRBV5-4 to TRBJ2-2. From germline, CDR1 is SGHNT and CDR2 YYREEE (reference sequence). The CDR3 adds up to 15 amino acids, both ends counted. CDR3 loop: CASSLDGLNTGERFL.

The rearrangement links TRBV6-1 to TRBJ2-7, with D uncertain. CDR1 and CDR2 from the germline V gene are MNHNS and SASEGT. The CDR3 sequence is 11 residues long. V was clipped by 2 bases and J by 9 bases, with 8 bases between them. CDR3 in amino acids: CASSEIGLQYF. Written as DNA, the CDR3 is TGTGCCAGCAGTGAAATCGGCTTGCAGTACTTC.

The table lists this clonotype with a count of one. Its ends do not fully match the called genes, so a read error is possible. The genes are TRBV5-4 and TRBJ2-2, with TRBD2 matching over 7 bases. The CDR3 runs 13 residues. Germline V gives CDR1 SGHNT, CDR2 YYREEE (reference sequence). This CDR3 is CASSSRALRELSF. The CDR3 bases are TGTGCCAGCAGCTCCCGGGCTCTGCGGGAGCTGTCTTTT.

In the case of this clonotype: The junction does not match germline at one end; this may be a read error. The genes are TRBV4-3 and TRBJ2-1, with D unclear. The germline CDR1 and CDR2 sequences are LGHNA and YSLEER. The CDR3 is 16 amino acids. The CDR3 loop is CASSQGRDTLYNEQLF. CDR3 DNA: TGCGCCAGCAGCCAAGGTAGAGACACACTATACAATGAGCAGTTATTC.